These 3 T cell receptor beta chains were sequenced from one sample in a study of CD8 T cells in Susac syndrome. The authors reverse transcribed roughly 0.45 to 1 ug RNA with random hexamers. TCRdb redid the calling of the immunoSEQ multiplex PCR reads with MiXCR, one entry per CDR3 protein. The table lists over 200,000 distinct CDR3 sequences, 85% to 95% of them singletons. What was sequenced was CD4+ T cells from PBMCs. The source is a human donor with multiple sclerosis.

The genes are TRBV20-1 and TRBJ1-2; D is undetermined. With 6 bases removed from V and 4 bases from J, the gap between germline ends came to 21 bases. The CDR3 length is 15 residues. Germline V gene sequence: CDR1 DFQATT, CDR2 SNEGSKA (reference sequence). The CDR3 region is CSARVFPTTSYGYTF. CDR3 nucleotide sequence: TGCAGTGCCCGCGTTTTCCCCACCACGAGCTATGGCTACACCTTC.

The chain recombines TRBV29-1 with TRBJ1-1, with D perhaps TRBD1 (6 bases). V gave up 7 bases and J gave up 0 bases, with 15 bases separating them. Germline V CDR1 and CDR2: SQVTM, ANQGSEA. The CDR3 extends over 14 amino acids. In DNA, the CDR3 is TGCAGCGCCGACAAGTCAGGGGTGAACACTGAAGCTTTCTTT. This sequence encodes CSADKSGVNTEAFF.

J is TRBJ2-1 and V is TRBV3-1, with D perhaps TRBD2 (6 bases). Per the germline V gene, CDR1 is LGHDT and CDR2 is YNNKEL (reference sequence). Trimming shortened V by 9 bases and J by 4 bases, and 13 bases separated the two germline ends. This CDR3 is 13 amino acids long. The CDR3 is CASGRDFYNEQFF. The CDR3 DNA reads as TGTGCCAGTGGAAGGGACTTTTACAATGAGCAGTTCTTC.